Shown below are 4 T cell receptor beta chains from a single sample sequenced in a study of a mutant IDH1 vaccine in newly diagnosed glioma. As to time point: baseline, week 1 (first vaccination visit). Documented treatment: pre-vaccination baseline after standard-of-care therapy. Here immunoSEQ multiplex PCR was the method, and the copy in TCRdb shows in-frame clones only, minus some. Of 15,000 or so clones in the sample, around four fifths are singletons; the top ten hold more than 8%. The sequences come from PBMCs, collected from a glioma patient treated with radiotherapy, temozolomide or both. These receptors all come from a man aged 35-49 years with glioma.

The genes are TRBV7-9 and TRBJ2-3; TRBD2 matches at 10 bases. After removal of 2 bases from V and 4 bases from J, the junction contained 15 bases not matched to a gene. The CDR3 extends over 19 amino acids. Germline V gene data show CDR1 as SEHNR and CDR2 as FQNEAQ (reference sequence). This CDR3 is CASSLTSLLSGRAADTQYF. CDR3 sequence (DNA): TGTGCCAGCAGCTTAACCAGCTTACTCAGCGGGAGGGCCGCAGATACGCAGTATTTT.

In its sample, this clone was seen a few times. V is TRBV27 and J is TRBJ2-1, with 12 bases identical to TRBD2. The CDR3 sequence is 16 residues long. With 6 bases clipped from V and 8 bases from J, the junction kept 11 bases outside the gene matches. Germline loops: CDR1 MNHEY, CDR2 SMNVEV (reference sequence). The CDR3 coding sequence is TGTGCCAGCAGATCTAGCGGGAGGGGTTGGGAGGATGAGCAGTTCTTC. Its protein product is CASRSSGRGWEDEQFF.

The chain couples TRBV9 to TRBJ2-5, with 8 bases matching TRBD2. Trimming at V came to 0 bases and at J to 5 bases, leaving 9 bases not matched to a gene. This CDR3 spans 16 amino acids. CDR1 SGDLS and CDR2 YYNGEE come from the germline V gene. CDR3 sequence (DNA): TGTGCCAGCAGCGTAGGACTAGCGCGAGAATGGGAGACCCAGTACTTC. Amino acids: CASSVGLAREWETQYF.

This rearrangement joins TRBV30 to TRBJ1-5; possible D gene TRBD1, 6 bases. V was clipped by 2 bases and J by 6 bases, with 11 bases between them. In germline, CDR1 is GTSNPN, CDR2 SVGIG (reference sequence). The CDR3 contains 13 residues. The CDR3 region has the DNA TGTGCCTGGAGTAGACAGGAGGGTCAGCCCCAGCATTTT. Its protein is CAWSRQEGQPQHF.